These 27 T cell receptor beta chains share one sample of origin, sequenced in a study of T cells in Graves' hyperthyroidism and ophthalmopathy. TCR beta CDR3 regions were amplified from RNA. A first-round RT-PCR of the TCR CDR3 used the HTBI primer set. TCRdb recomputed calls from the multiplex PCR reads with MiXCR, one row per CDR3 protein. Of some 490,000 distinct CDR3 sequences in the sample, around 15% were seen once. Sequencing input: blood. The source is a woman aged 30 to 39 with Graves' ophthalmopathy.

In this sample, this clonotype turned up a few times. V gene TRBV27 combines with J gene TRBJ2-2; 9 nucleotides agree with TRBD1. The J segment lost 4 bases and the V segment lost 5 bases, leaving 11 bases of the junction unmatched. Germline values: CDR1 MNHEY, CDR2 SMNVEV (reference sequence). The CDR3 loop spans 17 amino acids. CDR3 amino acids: CASSPGQGIRATGELFF. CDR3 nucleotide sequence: TGTGCCAGCAGTCCCGGACAGGGGATAAGGGCCACCGGGGAGCTGTTTTTT.

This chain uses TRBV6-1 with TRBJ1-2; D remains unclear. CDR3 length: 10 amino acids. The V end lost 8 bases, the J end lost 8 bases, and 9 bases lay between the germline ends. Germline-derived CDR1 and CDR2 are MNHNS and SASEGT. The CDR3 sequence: CASEDEGYTF. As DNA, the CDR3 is TGTGCCAGCGAGGACGAAGGCTACACCTTC.

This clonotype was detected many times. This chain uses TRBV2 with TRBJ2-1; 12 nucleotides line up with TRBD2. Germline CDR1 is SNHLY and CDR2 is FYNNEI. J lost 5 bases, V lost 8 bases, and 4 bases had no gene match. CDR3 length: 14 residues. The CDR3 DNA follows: TGTGCCAGCGTTAGGACTAGCGGGAACAATGAGCAGTTCTTC. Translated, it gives CASVRTSGNNEQFF.

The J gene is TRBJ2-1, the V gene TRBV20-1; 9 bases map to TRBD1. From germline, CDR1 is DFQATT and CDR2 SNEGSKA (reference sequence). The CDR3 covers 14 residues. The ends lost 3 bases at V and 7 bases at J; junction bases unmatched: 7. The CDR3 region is CSASDPGQGNEQFF. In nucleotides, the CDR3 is TGCAGTGCTAGTGATCCGGGACAGGGAAATGAGCAGTTCTTC.

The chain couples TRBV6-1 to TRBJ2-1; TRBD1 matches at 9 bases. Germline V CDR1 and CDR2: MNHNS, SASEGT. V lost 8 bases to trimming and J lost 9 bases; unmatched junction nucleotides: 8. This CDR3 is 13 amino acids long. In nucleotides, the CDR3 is TGTGCCAGCGGTTTACAGGGGGCGGGTGAGCAGTTCTTC. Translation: CASGLQGAGEQFF.

CDR3 residues: CASSQAGGREQFF. The CDR3 DNA is TGCGCCAGCAGCCAAGCGGGGGGCAGGGAGCAGTTCTTC. The gene calls are TRBV4-1 and TRBJ2-1; D perhaps matches TRBD2 (7 bases). The CDR3 is made up of 13 amino acids. From germline, CDR1 is MGHRA and CDR2 YSYEKL. V was cut by 1 base and J by 10 bases, with 11 bases left in between.

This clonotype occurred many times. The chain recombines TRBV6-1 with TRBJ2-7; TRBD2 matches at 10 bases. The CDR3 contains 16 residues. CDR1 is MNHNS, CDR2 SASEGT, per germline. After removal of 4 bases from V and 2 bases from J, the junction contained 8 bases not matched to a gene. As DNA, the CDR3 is TGTGCCAGCAGTGCCGCTAGCGGGAGAGTTACCTACGAGCAGTACTTC. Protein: CASSAASGRVTYEQYF.

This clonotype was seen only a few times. The CDR3 bases are TGTGCCAGCAGTTACCCAGCGGGAGGGCCCAGTATGGGCACCGGGGAGCTGTTTTTT. It encodes CASSYPAGGPSMGTGELFF. This rearrangement joins TRBV6-5 to TRBJ2-2; 10 bases map to TRBD2. CDR1 and CDR2 (germline): MNHEY, SVGAGI. V was clipped by 2 bases and J by 4 bases; unmatched bases: 13. This CDR3 has 19 amino acids.

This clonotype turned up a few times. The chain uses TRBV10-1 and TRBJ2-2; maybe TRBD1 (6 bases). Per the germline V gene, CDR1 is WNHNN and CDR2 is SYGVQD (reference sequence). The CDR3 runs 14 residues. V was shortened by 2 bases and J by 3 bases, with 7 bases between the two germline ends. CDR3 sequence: CASSEGGYTGELFF. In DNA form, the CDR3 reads TGCGCCAGCAGTGAGGGGGGCTACACCGGGGAGCTGTTTTTT.

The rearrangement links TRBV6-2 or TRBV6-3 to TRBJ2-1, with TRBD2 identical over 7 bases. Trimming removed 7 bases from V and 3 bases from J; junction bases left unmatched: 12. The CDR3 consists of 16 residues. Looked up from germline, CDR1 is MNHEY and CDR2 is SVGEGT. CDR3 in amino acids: CASNPRASGIYNEQFF. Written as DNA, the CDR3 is TGTGCCAGCAACCCGAGGGCTAGCGGTATCTACAATGAGCAGTTCTTC.

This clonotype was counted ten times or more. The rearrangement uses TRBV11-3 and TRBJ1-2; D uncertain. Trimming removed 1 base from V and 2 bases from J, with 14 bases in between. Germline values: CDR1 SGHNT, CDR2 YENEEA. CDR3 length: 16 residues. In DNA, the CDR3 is TGTGCCAGCAGCTTAGTGTGTGAAGAATTGAACTATGGCTACACCTTC. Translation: CASSLVCEELNYGYTF.

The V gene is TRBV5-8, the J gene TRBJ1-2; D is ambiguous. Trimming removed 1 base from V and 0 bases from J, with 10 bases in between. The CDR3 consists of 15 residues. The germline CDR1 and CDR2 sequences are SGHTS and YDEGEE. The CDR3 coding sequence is TGTGCCAGCAGCTTGTTAGGCGGTACTAACTATGGCTACACCTTC. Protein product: CASSLLGGTNYGYTF.

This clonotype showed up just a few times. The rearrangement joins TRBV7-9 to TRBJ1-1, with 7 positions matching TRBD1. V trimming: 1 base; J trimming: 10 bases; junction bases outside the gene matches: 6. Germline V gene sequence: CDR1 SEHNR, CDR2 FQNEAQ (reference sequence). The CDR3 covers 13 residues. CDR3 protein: CASSLDNRGLAFF. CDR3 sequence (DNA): TGTGCCAGCAGCTTAGATAACAGGGGATTAGCTTTCTTT.

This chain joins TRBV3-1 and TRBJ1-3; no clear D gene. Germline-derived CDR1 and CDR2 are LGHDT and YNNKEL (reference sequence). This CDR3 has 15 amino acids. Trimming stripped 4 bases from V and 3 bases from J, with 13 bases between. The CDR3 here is CASSPDYSGGNTIYF. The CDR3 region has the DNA TGTGCCAGCAGCCCCGATTACTCAGGTGGAAACACCATATATTTT. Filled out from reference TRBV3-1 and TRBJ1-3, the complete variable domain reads DTAVSQTPKYLVTQMGNDKSIKCEQNLGHDTMYWYKQDSKKFLKIMFSYNNKELIINETVPNRFSPKSPDKAHLNLHINSLELGDSAVYFCASSPDYSGGNTIYFGEGSWLTVV.

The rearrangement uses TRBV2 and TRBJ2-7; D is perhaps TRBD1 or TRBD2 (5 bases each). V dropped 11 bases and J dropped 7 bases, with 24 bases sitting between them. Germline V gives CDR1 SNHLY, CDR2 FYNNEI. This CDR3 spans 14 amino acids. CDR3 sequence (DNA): TGTGCCGGCACCCGGGATTCGGGGCTCGGGGAGCAGTACTTC. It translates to CAGTRDSGLGEQYF.

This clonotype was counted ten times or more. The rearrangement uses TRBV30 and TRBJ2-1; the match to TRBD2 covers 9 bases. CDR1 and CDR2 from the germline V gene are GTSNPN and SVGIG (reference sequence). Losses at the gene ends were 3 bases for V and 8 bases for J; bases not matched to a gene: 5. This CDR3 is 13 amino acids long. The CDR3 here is CAWRGLAFYEQFF. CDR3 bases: TGTGCCTGGAGGGGACTAGCCTTCTATGAGCAGTTCTTC.

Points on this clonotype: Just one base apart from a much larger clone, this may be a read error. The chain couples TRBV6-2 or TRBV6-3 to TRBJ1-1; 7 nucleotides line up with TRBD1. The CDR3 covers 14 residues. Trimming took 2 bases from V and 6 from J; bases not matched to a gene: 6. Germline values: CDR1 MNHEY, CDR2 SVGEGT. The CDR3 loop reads CASSYPTGWAEAFF. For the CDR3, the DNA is TGTGCCAGCAGTTACCCGACAGGGTGGGCTGAAGCTTTCTTT.

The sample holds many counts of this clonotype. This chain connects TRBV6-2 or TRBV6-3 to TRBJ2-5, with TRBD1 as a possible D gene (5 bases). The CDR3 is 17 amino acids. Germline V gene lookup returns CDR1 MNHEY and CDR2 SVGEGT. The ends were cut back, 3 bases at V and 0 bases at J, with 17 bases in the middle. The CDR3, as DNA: TGTGCCAGCAGTTATCTCCTTAACAGGACGTACCAAGAGACCCAGTACTTC. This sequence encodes CASSYLLNRTYQETQYF.

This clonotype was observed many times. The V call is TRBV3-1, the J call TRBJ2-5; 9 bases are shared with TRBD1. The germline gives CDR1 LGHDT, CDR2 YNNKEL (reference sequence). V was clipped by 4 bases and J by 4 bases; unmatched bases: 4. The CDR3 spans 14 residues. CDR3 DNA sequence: TGTGCCAGCAGCCGCGGGACAGGGAGAGAGACCCAGTACTTC. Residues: CASSRGTGRETQYF.

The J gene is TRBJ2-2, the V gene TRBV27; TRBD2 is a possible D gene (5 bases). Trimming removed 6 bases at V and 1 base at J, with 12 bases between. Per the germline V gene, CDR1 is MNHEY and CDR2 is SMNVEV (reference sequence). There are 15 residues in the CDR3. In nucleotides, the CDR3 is TGTGCCAGCAGCGGAGCAGCGGTGAACACCGGGGAGCTGTTTTTT. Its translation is CASSGAAVNTGELFF.

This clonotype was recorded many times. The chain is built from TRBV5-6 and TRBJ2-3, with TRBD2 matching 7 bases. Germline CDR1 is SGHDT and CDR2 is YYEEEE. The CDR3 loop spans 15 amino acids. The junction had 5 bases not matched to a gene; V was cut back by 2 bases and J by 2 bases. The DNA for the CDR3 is TGTGCCAGCAGCTTTCGAGCGGGAAACACAGATACGCAGTATTTT. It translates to CASSFRAGNTDTQYF.

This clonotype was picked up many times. CDR3 sequence reads: CASSSLGGGFSEAFF. CDR3 bases: TGTGCCAGCAGTTCCCTCGGTGGGGGTTTCTCTGAAGCTTTCTTT. The chain recombines TRBV12-3 or TRBV12-4 with TRBJ1-1, with D possibly TRBD1 on 5 matching bases. The V end was cut by 4 bases, the J end by 6 bases, with 18 bases between. This CDR3 is built from 15 residues.

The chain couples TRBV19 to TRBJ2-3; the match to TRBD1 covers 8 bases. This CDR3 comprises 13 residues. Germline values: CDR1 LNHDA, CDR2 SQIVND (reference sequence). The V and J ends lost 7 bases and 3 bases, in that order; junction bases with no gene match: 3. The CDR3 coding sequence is TGTGCCAGTACGGGACAGGCTACAGATACGCAGTATTTT. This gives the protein CASTGQATDTQYF.

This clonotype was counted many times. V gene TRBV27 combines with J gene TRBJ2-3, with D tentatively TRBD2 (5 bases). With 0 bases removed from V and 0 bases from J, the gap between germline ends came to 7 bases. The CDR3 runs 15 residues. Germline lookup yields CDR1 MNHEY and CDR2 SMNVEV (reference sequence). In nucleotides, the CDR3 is TGTGCCAGCAGTTTATCCCGAGGGAGCACAGATACGCAGTATTTT. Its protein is CASSLSRGSTDTQYF.

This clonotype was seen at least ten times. CDR3 in DNA: TGTGCCAGCAGTTACGGCGGGAGCCACACCGGGGAGCTGTTTTTT. Encoded protein: CASSYGGSHTGELFF. The chain combines TRBV6-2 or TRBV6-3 with TRBJ2-2; TRBD2 agrees at 7 bases. This CDR3 spans 15 amino acids. Trimming at V came to 2 bases and at J to 3 bases, leaving 3 bases not matched to a gene. Germline V lookup: CDR1 MNHEY, CDR2 SVGEGT.

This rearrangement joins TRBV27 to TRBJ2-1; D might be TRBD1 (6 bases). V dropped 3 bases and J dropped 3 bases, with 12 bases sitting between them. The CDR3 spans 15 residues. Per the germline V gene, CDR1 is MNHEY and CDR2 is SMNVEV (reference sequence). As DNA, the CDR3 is TGTGCCAGCAGTTTTTCCGGGACACTCTACAATGAGCAGTTCTTC. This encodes CASSFSGTLYNEQFF.

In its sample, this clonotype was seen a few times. This CDR3 is CASSYASGTDTQYF. In nucleotides, the CDR3 is TGTGCCAGCAGTTACGCTAGCGGCACAGATACGCAGTATTTT. The gene calls are TRBV6-2 or TRBV6-3 and TRBJ2-3; possibly TRBD2 for D (6 bases). V shed 2 bases and J shed 1 base, with 7 bases lying between them. Germline V gives CDR1 MNHEY, CDR2 SVGEGT. The CDR3 is 14 amino acids.